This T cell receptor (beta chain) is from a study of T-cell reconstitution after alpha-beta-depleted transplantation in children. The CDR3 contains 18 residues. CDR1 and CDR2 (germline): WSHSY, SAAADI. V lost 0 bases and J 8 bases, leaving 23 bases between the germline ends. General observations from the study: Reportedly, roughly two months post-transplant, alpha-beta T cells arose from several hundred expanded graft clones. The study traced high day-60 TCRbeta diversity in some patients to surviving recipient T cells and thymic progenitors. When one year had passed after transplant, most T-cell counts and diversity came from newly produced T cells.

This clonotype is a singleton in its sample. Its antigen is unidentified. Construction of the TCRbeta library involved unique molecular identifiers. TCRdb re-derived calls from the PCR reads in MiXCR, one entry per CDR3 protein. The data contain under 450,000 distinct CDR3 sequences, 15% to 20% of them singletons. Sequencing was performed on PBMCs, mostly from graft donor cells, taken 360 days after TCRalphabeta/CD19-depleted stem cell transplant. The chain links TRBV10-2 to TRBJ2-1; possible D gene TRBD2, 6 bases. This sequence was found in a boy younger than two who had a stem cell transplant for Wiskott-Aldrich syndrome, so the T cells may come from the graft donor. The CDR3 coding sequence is TGCGCCAGCAGTGAGTCGAGGGATAGACTAGGGGTCGGCTATGAGCAGTTCTTC. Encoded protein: CASSESRDRLGVGYEQFF.